A single sample is the source of the 4 T cell receptor beta chains below, sequenced in a study of cytomegalovirus exposure and HLA in healthy donors. 60 Vbeta and 13 Jbeta primers were used in PCR. Generated by immunoSEQ multiplex PCR, the TCRdb table keeps only in-frame clones and is missing some. This table holds roughly 190,000 clones, around 85% found once. The specimen sequenced was PBMCs. Receptor source: a middle-aged man in good health and CMV-seropositive.

The chain has TRBV5-1 and TRBJ2-7; maybe TRBD1 (6 bases). The CDR3 spans 15 residues. Trimming took 4 bases from V and 7 from J, leaving 21 bases between them. The germline V gene has CDR1 SGHRS and CDR2 YFSETQ. CDR3: CASSLDGQLYREQYF. Written as DNA, the CDR3 is TGCGCCAGCAGCCTGGATGGACAGCTCTATAGGGAGCAGTACTTC.

This clone was recorded a few times. The chain joins TRBV14 to TRBJ2-7, with D tentatively TRBD2 (6 bases). The CDR3 length is 13 residues. Trimming took off 4 bases at V and 4 bases at J, with 11 bases between the two ends. Germline values: CDR1 SGHDN, CDR2 FVKESK. CDR3 protein: CASSPPGRYEQYF. Here the CDR3 DNA reads TGTGCCAGCAGCCCTCCAGGGAGGTACGAGCAGTACTTC.

This clone was detected only a few times. The chain carries TRBV6-1 and TRBJ1-5; a weak D match, TRBD1 (5 bases). CDR1 MNHNS and CDR2 SASEGT come from the germline V gene. This CDR3 is 15 amino acids long. V gave up 2 bases and J gave up 2 bases, with 10 bases separating them. The CDR3 sequence: CASSERSRGNQPQHF. CDR3 sequence (DNA): TGTGCCAGCAGTGAACGAAGCAGGGGCAATCAGCCCCAGCATTTT.

This chain links TRBV6-5 with TRBJ1-4; D gene ambiguous. This CDR3 comprises 15 residues. V lost 6 bases, J lost 5 bases, and 16 bases lay in between. The V gene's germline CDR1 is MNHEY and CDR2 SVGAGI. The CDR3 here is CASRPLRGTNEKLFF. In nucleotides, the CDR3 is TGTGCCAGCAGACCCCTACGGGGTACGAATGAAAAACTGTTTTTT.